Below are 17 T cell receptor beta chains sequenced from a single sample in a study of monozygotic twins with inflammatory bowel disease. TCRdb reprocessed the 5' RACE reads, with one entry per CDR3 protein and no DNA. This sample's table reports more than 300,000 distinct CDR3 sequences. Source material: blood. These receptors originate from a human donor with ulcerative colitis or Crohn's disease, or a healthy co-twin of an affected twin (not recorded which).

This chain links TRBV7-2 with TRBJ2-7; TCRdb lists TRBD1, though no DNA is available to test this call. Germline V gene data show CDR1 as SGHTA and CDR2 as FQGNSA. This CDR3 region has 12 residues. The chain's CDR3 is CASSLLGTEQYF.

V usage is TRBV20-1 and J usage is TRBJ2-3; checking the TCRdb D call of TRBD2 is not possible without DNA. The CDR3 spans 14 residues. Germline CDR1 and CDR2: DFQATT and SNEGSKA (reference sequence). CDR3 amino acids: CSANPPGGGDTQYF.

The chain employs TRBV27 and TRBJ2-1; checking the TCRdb D call of TRBD1 is not possible without DNA. CDR3 size: 13 residues. Germline CDR1 reads MNHEY; CDR2 reads SMNVEV (reference sequence). CDR3 in amino acids: CASTLGIGNEQFF.

V gene TRBV20-1 combines with J gene TRBJ2-7. The CDR3 has 12 amino acids. The germline CDR1 and CDR2 sequences are DFQATT and SNEGSKA (reference sequence). This chain's CDR3 is CSGLESSYEQYF.

J is TRBJ2-1 and V is TRBV11-2; the D call from TCRdb, TRBD1, cannot be confirmed without DNA. The CDR3 runs to 13 residues. Per the germline V gene, CDR1 is SGHAT and CDR2 is FQNNGV. The CDR3 here is CASSSGRYNEQFF.

This rearrangement joins TRBV7-2 to TRBJ2-3; absent DNA, TCRdb's TRBD1 call cannot be checked. From germline, CDR1 is SGHTA and CDR2 FQGNSA. The CDR3 runs to 15 residues. The CDR3 region is CVSGRTGADTDTQYF.

The rearrangement links TRBV5-1 to TRBJ2-2. The CDR3 length is 13 residues. The germline V gene encodes CDR1 SGHRS and CDR2 YFSETQ. CDR3 sequence: CASRFDVTGELFF.

V and J are TRBV27 and TRBJ2-2; the D gene TCRdb calls, TRBD1, cannot be checked with no DNA. This CDR3 region has 16 residues. From germline, CDR1 is MNHEY and CDR2 SMNVEV (reference sequence). The CDR3 sequence: CASSPNPGQSTGELFF.

The chain carries TRBV19 and TRBJ1-1; TCRdb's D call, TRBD1, is unchecked because there is no DNA. Germline V gene lookup returns CDR1 LNHDA and CDR2 SQIVND (reference sequence). The length of the CDR3 is 16 residues. The CDR3 loop reads CASSIGYGQRNTEAFF.

J is TRBJ2-7 and V is TRBV18; TCRdb returns TRBD1, unconfirmable since there is no DNA. The V gene's germline CDR1 is KGHSH and CDR2 LQKENI. CDR3 length: 14 amino acids. This chain's CDR3 is CASSPTGSSYEQYF.

This chain links TRBV25-1 with TRBJ1-1; TCRdb gives TRBD1 as the D gene, but with no DNA this cannot be confirmed. CDR1 and CDR2 (germline): MGHDK, SYGVNS. The length of the CDR3 is 17 residues. CDR3 region: CASSESKVGRAETEAFF.

This chain joins TRBV5-1 and TRBJ1-6; the TCRdb D gene call, TRBD1, has no DNA to confirm it. CDR3 length: 13 residues. CDR1 is SGHRS and CDR2 is YFSETQ in the germline V gene. CDR3 in amino acids: CASQLGGDSPLHF.

The CDR3 loop reads CSATWAQSYNEQFF. The chain has TRBV20-1 and TRBJ2-1; TCRdb proposes TRBD2, but this gene call is untestable without DNA. CDR1 DFQATT and CDR2 SNEGSKA come from the germline V gene (reference sequence). This CDR3 contains 14 residues.

The chain recombines TRBV14 with TRBJ2-3; the D call from TCRdb, TRBD2, cannot be confirmed without DNA. This CDR3 has 16 residues. The germline gives CDR1 SGHDN, CDR2 FVKESK. The CDR3 here is CASSQGGRASTDTQYF.

The rearrangement joins TRBV25-1 to TRBJ1-2. The CDR3 length is 12 residues. Germline loops: CDR1 MGHDK, CDR2 SYGVNS. The CDR3 protein is CASSEQQVGYTF.

The chain has TRBV20-1 and TRBJ1-2; TCRdb picks TRBD1, but there is no DNA to check that call. CDR3 length: 15 residues. Germline CDR1 reads DFQATT; CDR2 reads SNEGSKA (reference sequence). The CDR3 is CSARGVTGTNYGYTF.

V usage is TRBV2 and J usage is TRBJ1-6; as DNA is missing, the TRBD1 call by TCRdb cannot be tested. The germline CDR1 and CDR2 sequences are SNHLY and FYNNEI. There are 15 residues in the CDR3. The CDR3 is CASTSKGAGNSPLHF. Drawing the rest from reference TRBV2 and TRBJ1-6, the complete variable domain is EPEVTQTPSHQVTQMGQEVILRCVPISNHLYFYWYRQILGQKVEFLVSFYNNEISEKSEIFDDQFSVERPDGSNFTLKIRSTKLEDSAMYFCASTSKGAGNSPLHFGNGTRLTVT.